This T cell receptor beta chain emerged from a study of T-cell memory formation after mild COVID-19. CDR1 is SGHNT, CDR2 YYREEE, per germline (reference sequence). The CDR3 is 18 residues long. V gave up 4 bases and J gave up 0 bases; unmatched junction bases: 7. Overall study results and limits: Among clones contracting day 15 to 85, CD4/CD8 was balanced, whereas later expanders leaned CD4+.

It was 5'RACE with constant-segment primers that produced the TCR alpha and TCR beta cDNA libraries, which carried sample barcodes and UMIs. TCRdb used MiXCR to reprocess the 5' RACE reads, holding one entry per CDR3 protein. This table holds fewer than 650,000 distinct CDR3 sequences, around 15% found once. This clonotype was detected once. The target antigen is unknown. Material: PBMCs or a T cell subset sorted from them (not recorded which). V is TRBV5-4 and J is TRBJ2-6, with 10 bases identical to TRBD1. The receptor comes from an adult woman who had mild COVID-19 (a few samples of this study predate the infection). Cell type and time point are not known. The CDR3 reads CASSVPGQGISGANVLTF. As DNA, the CDR3 is TGTGCCAGCAGCGTGCCGGGACAGGGGATCTCTGGGGCCAACGTCCTGACTTTC.